This TCR beta chain derives from a study of CD8 T cells in ankylosing spondylitis. Study conclusions and caveats: Ankylosing spondylitis blood seemed to carry a telltale TCR beta motif made of about 8 highly homologous variants. Several of the motif variants were reported before in synovial fluid and blood from reactive arthritis. Matched synovial fluid from ankylosing spondylitis patients was reported to be enriched for disease-linked clones.

Making use of molecular barcodes, quantitative 5'-RACE generated TCR beta libraries. TCRdb used MiXCR to reprocess the 5' RACE reads, holding one entry per CDR3 protein. The table has 400,000 or so distinct CDR3 sequences, roughly a quarter seen once. CDR3 length: 14 residues. Germline CDR1 DFQATT, CDR2 SNEGSKA (reference sequence). Trimming took 0 bases from V and 7 from J, leaving 12 bases between them. Comments on this clonotype: As yet, its antigen is unknown.

The chain links TRBV20-1 to TRBJ2-2; TRBD2 might be the D (6 bases). Sequenced material: blood, either unsorted or a sorted T cell fraction (not recorded which). This receptor was taken from a male donor with ankylosing spondylitis. CDR3: CSAREAGTGGELFF. The CDR3 DNA follows: TGCAGTGCTAGAGAGGCGGGAACGGGCGGGGAGCTGTTTTTT.